This T cell receptor beta chain emerged from a study of blood T cell repertoires in COVID-19. Study-wide context: Sources were T cells, B-cell-depleted T cells, or PBMCs; the material itself was cDNA or gDNA.

CDR1 is LNHNV, CDR2 YYDKDF, per germline (reference sequence). V lost 8 bases, J lost 1 base, and 14 bases lay in between. The CDR3 runs 15 residues. Repertoires were generated with immunoSEQ multiplex PCR, while TCRdb's copy carries only in-frame clones and drops some. This sample carries roughly 70,000 clones, around 82% of them seen once, and the ten largest clones take about 4.3%. The genes are TRBV15 and TRBJ1-4, with D perhaps matching TRBD1 (5 bases). This clonotype was sampled from a woman aged 60-70 years with acute or convalescent COVID-19. The specimen sequenced was peripheral blood. CDR3 sequence reads: CATAAGDLTNEKLFF. In DNA form, the CDR3 reads TGTGCCACCGCCGCGGGGGATCTAACTAATGAAAAACTGTTTTTT.